These T cell receptor beta chains were read from a single sample in a study of blood T cell repertoires in COVID-19. Using immunoSEQ multiplex PCR, the repertoire was profiled, and TCRdb retains in-frame clones only, with some absent. The profile shows around 150,000 clones, around nine tenths of them singletons. The sequencing input was peripheral blood. All receptors derive from a woman in her seventies with COVID-19, enrolled during active disease. The CDR3 runs from the conserved cysteine through the conserved F or W. The D gene is left open where the match is weak. A row's size may be missing; if present it is once, few, many or a size class.

D	V	size	J	DNA	CDR3
TRBD1	TRBV19	NA	TRBJ1-2	TGTGCCAGTAGGCCACAGGGGTTCTATGGCTACACCTTC	CASRPQGFYGYTF
TRBD1	TRBV19	NA	TRBJ1-5	TGTGCCAGTAGTAGCGGGACAGGGAAATCTAGCAATCAGCCCCAGCATTTT	CASSSGTGKSSNQPQHF
NA	TRBV3-1/TRBV3-2	NA	TRBJ2-3	TGTGCCAGCAGCCAAGATGGCTTCACGCAGTATTTT	CASSQDGFTQYF
NA	TRBV6-5	NA	TRBJ1-5	TGTGCCAGCAGGGAGACGGTTGGGCAGCCCCAGCATTTT	CASRETVGQPQHF
NA	TRBV7-3	NA	TRBJ1-2	TGTGCCAGCAGCTTACCGGGGCGGGGGAGAAGCGACTATGGCTACACCTTC	CASSLPGRGRSDYGYTF
TRBD1	TRBV27	NA	TRBJ1-2	TGTGCCACCAGATCCCGAAGTGACAGGGTGATGAGCTATGGCTACACCTTC	CATRSRSDRVMSYGYTF
TRBD2	TRBV7-2	NA	TRBJ2-3	TGTGCCAGCAGCCCCGGGACTAGCGGATACACAGATACGCAGTATTTT	CASSPGTSGYTDTQYF
NA	TRBV10-1	NA	TRBJ1-1	TGCGCCAGCAGTCCCGGGGGTGACCCTGAAGCTTTCTTT	CASSPGGDPEAFF
TRBD1	TRBV3-1/TRBV3-2	NA	TRBJ1-2	TGTGCCAGCAGCCAAGAGGCGACAGGGTCGGTCTATGGCTACACCTTC	CASSQEATGSVYGYTF
TRBD1	TRBV5-1	NA	TRBJ1-4	TGCGCCAGCAGCTCCGAGAGACAGGGCCATAATGAAAAACTGTTTTTT	CASSSERQGHNEKLFF
TRBD2	TRBV7-2	NA	TRBJ2-1	TGTGCCAGCAGCCGGACTAGATACAATGAGCAGTTCTTC	CASSRTRYNEQFF
TRBD2	TRBV28	NA	TRBJ2-1	TGTGCCAGCAGCCTCGGCGGGGGGGCCCACAATGAGCAGTTCTTC	CASSLGGGAHNEQFF
TRBD2	TRBV7-6	NA	TRBJ2-1	TGTGCCAGCAGCTCGGCGGCGGGGGGCATCGATGAGCAGTTCTTC	CASSSAAGGIDEQFF
TRBD2	TRBV3-1/TRBV3-2	NA	TRBJ2-7	TGTGCCAGCAGCCAGGTAGCGGGGGACCCCCTGGTGCAGTACTTC	CASSQVAGDPLVQYF
TRBD2	TRBV6-1	NA	TRBJ2-1	TGTGCCAGCAGTGACCGGCCGGGGAGGGTTGTGGATGAGCAGTTCTTC	CASSDRPGRVVDEQFF
TRBD2	TRBV10-2	NA	TRBJ2-5	TGCGCCAGCAGTGTAACTAGCGGGGGCCAAGAGACCCAGTACTTC	CASSVTSGGQETQYF
NA	TRBV5-1	NA	TRBJ1-2	TGCGCCAGCAGCTTGGGGGCCGCGGGGGAAGGCTACACCTTC	CASSLGAAGEGYTF
NA	TRBV28	once	TRBJ1-3	TGTGCCTCAGAGCGGGTTACTCGGGGAAACACCATATATTTT	CASERVTRGNTIYF
NA	TRBV3-1/TRBV3-2	NA	TRBJ2-5	TGTGCCAGCAGCCAAGGACGGGGGAAAGAGACCCAGTACTTC	CASSQGRGKETQYF
NA	TRBV7-8	NA	TRBJ1-1	TGTGCCAGCAGCCCCGGGGGTATGAACACTGAAGCTTTCTTT	CASSPGGMNTEAFF
NA	TRBV2	NA	TRBJ2-3	TGTGCCAGCACAGGGGGTTTTAGCGGGACCGGCACAGATACGCAGTATTTT	CASTGGFSGTGTDTQYF
TRBD1	TRBV19	NA	TRBJ1-5	TGTGCCAGTAGTATGGGGGACAGGGTAAATCAGCCCCAGCATTTT	CASSMGDRVNQPQHF
TRBD1	TRBV5-1	few	TRBJ1-1	TGCGCCAGCAGCAAGACAGGGACAGGGGGAGGGAACACTGAAGCTTTCTTT	CASSKTGTGGGNTEAFF
NA	TRBV2	NA	TRBJ2-7	TGTGCCAGCAGTGTAAGTGTCCTAGCAGAAACCTACGAGCAGTACTTC	CASSVSVLAETYEQYF
TRBD1	TRBV4-2	NA	TRBJ1-1	TGTGCCAGCAGCCAAGAGCACAGGGGCAGGATGAACACTGAAGCTTTCTTT	CASSQEHRGRMNTEAFF
NA	TRBV27	once	TRBJ2-7	TGTGCCAGCGGTTTGGGGGGGGCCCCTACCTACGAGCAGTACTTC	CASGLGGAPTYEQYF
NA	TRBV2	NA	TRBJ1-6	TGTGCCAGCAGTCCGAGCTCCTATAATTCACCCCTCCACTTT	CASSPSSYNSPLHF
TRBD1	TRBV19	NA	TRBJ1-4	TGTGCCAGTAATAATGTGGGACAGGGTAATGAAAAACTGTTTTTT	CASNNVGQGNEKLFF
TRBD1	TRBV28	NA	TRBJ1-2	TGTGCCAGCAGCCTTGGGGGGACAGGGGGCGCGTCTGGCTACACCTTC	CASSLGGTGGASGYTF
TRBD2	TRBV5-1	NA	TRBJ2-5	TGCGCCAGCAGCTTGACTAGCGGGGGGGCGTCCGGGGAGACCCAGTACTTC	CASSLTSGGASGETQYF
TRBD1	TRBV12-3/TRBV12-4	NA	TRBJ1-5	TGTGCCAGCAGGGACAGGGGAAATCAGCCCCAGCATTTT	CASRDRGNQPQHF
NA	TRBV30	NA	TRBJ1-6	TGTGCCTGGATGCGGCAGGGAAATTCACCCCTCCACTTT	CAWMRQGNSPLHF
TRBD2	TRBV2	NA	TRBJ2-1	TGTGCCAGCCAAGACGGGGGGGTATACAATGAGCAGTTCTTC	CASQDGGVYNEQFF
NA	TRBV11-2	NA	TRBJ2-1	TGTGCCAGCAGCTTAGTGTTGGGGGGGGGACAAAATGAGCAGTTCTTC	CASSLVLGGGQNEQFF
NA	TRBV28	NA	TRBJ1-2	TGTGCCAGCAGTCCAGCGGGCGATTATGGCTACACCTTC	CASSPAGDYGYTF
NA	TRBV5-1	NA	TRBJ2-2	TGCGCCAGCAGCCGGGATATTAACACCGGGGAGCTGTTTTTT	CASSRDINTGELFF
TRBD1	TRBV5-6	NA	TRBJ1-1	TGTGCCAGCAGCTTGGCCTGGGGGACAGGTTTAACTGAAGCTTTCTTT	CASSLAWGTGLTEAFF
NA	TRBV3-1/TRBV3-2	NA	TRBJ2-3	TGTGCCAGCAGCCAACGGACTACCCTGGGGGAAGATACGCAGTATTTT	CASSQRTTLGEDTQYF
NA	TRBV7-5	NA	TRBJ1-5	TGTGCCAGATCGCGACGGGGTTGTTGCAATCAGCCCCAGCATTTT	CARSRRGCCNQPQHF
TRBD1	TRBV2	few	TRBJ1-4	TGTGCCAGCATCTGGGACAGGGCGGAAAAACTGTTTTTT	CASIWDRAEKLFF
TRBD1	TRBV28	NA	TRBJ2-7	TGTGCCAGCAGCCCTCCGGGACAGATTTACGAGCAGTACTTC	CASSPPGQIYEQYF
NA	TRBV20-1	NA	TRBJ2-1	TGCAGTGGGTCAGGGTTCAATGAGCAGTTCTTC	CSGSGFNEQFF
NA	TRBV7-9	NA	TRBJ1-2	TGTGCCAGCATCGGAACCCTGACAGTTAACTATGGCTACACCTTC	CASIGTLTVNYGYTF
NA	TRBV5-1	NA	TRBJ1-3	TGCGCCAGCAGCTTGGCCTTGAGGGCCGCTGGAAACACCATATATTTT	CASSLALRAAGNTIYF
NA	TRBV4-1	NA	TRBJ2-3	TGCGCCAGCAGCCAAGAGCGAAGAGGGAACACAGATACGCAGTATTTT	CASSQERRGNTDTQYF
NA	TRBV12-2	NA	TRBJ1-1	TGTGCAAGTCGCCAGGCAGGGGATACTGAAGCTTTCTTT	CASRQAGDTEAFF